The clone carrying this TCR beta chain was recorded once. The antigen remains unidentified. This entry belongs to a study of T cell responses to AZD1222 COVID-19 vaccine. General observations from the study: Spike-specific TCR breadth and depth were elevated following two AZD1222 doses.

V lost 2 bases to trimming and J lost 3 bases; unmatched junction nucleotides: 3. The CDR3 is 16 residues long. Germline CDR1 is SGHRS and CDR2 is YFSETQ. Using immunoSEQ multiplex PCR, the repertoire was profiled, and TCRdb retains in-frame clones only, with some absent. Here the sample spans 95,000 to 150,000 clones, less than 90% being singletons. This material consisted of peripheral blood, taken on day 0 of AZD1222 vaccination. The sequence was collected from an adult in good health. V gene TRBV5-1 combines with J gene TRBJ2-1; 12 positions match TRBD2. The CDR3: CASSLRTSGVYNEQFF. Written as DNA, the CDR3 is TGCGCCAGCAGCTTAAGGACTAGCGGGGTCTACAATGAGCAGTTCTTC.